These T cell receptor beta chains were read from a single sample in a study of cytomegalovirus exposure and HLA in healthy donors. Measured with immunoSEQ multiplex PCR; TCRdb has only the in-frame clones, and not every one. The data show approximately 160,000 clones, around 68% seen once. The specimen was PBMCs. The receptors originated from a man aged 50-59 years in good health and CMV-seronegative. Both conserved end residues are part of each CDR3. A D gene is named only where the DNA matches it firmly. For some rows the clone size is stated as once, few or many, or as a class when expanded; others skip it.

J gene | V gene | clone size | CDR3 length | D gene | CDR3 DNA | CDR3 protein
TRBJ1-5 | TRBV6-5 | NA | 16 | NA | TGTGCCAGCAGTTACTCGAGCGACAGGCGCAACCAGCCCCAGCATTTT | CASSYSSDRRNQPQHF
TRBJ2-5 | TRBV4-1 | few | 15 | TRBD1 | TGCGCCAGCACAAGACAGGGGGCCCCCCAAGAGACCCAGTACTTC | CASTRQGAPQETQYF
TRBJ2-7 | TRBV27 | NA | 15 | NA | TGTGCCAGCAGTCGAGTTTATAGCGGCCTCTACGAGCAGTACTTC | CASSRVYSGLYEQYF
TRBJ1-1 | TRBV5-4 | NA | 14 | TRBD1 | TGTGCCAGCGGACAGGGGGCGAGGGACACTGAAGCTTTCTTT | CASGQGARDTEAFF
TRBJ2-5 | TRBV27 | few | 14 | TRBD2 | TGTGCCAGCAGTTCTAGCGGGGGGGCAGAGACCCAGTACTTC | CASSSSGGAETQYF
TRBJ1-6 | TRBV5-4 | NA | 15 | NA | TGTGCCAGCAGCTTGGGACCGCGGTTGAGGGCACCCCTCCACTTT | CASSLGPRLRAPLHF
TRBJ1-2 | TRBV5-4 | NA | 14 | TRBD1 | TGTGCCAGCAGCTTGTGGGACAGAAACTATGGCTACACCTTC | CASSLWDRNYGYTF
TRBJ2-3 | TRBV28 | NA | 15 | TRBD1 | TGTGCCAGCAGTCCAGGGACAGGGAGCACAGATACGCAGTATTTT | CASSPGTGSTDTQYF
TRBJ2-7 | TRBV5-1 | NA | 15 | NA | TGCGCCAGCAGCTTGCAGGGTACCGATATTTACGAGCAGTACTTC | CASSLQGTDIYEQYF
TRBJ1-5 | TRBV10-3 | few | 15 | NA | TGTGCCATCAGTGAGTCCTTGGGGGCGAGCCAGCCCCAGCATTTT | CAISESLGASQPQHF
TRBJ1-4 | TRBV18 | few | 16 | TRBD1 | TGTGCCAGCTCACCGGGGGACAGGACCGCCGCTGAAAAACTGTTTTTT | CASSPGDRTAAEKLFF
TRBJ2-7 | TRBV28 | NA | 16 | TRBD1 | TGTGCCAGCAGTTCCGGGACAGTCGAAAGCTCCTACGAGCAGTACTTC | CASSSGTVESSYEQYF
TRBJ2-7 | TRBV7-9 | few | 12 | NA | TGTTCCAGCAGTTTACAGGACTACGAGCAGTACTTC | CSSSLQDYEQYF
TRBJ1-5 | TRBV5-4 | NA | 13 | NA | TGTGCCAGCAGCTTGGGCGGAGATCAGCCCCAGCATTTT | CASSLGGDQPQHF
TRBJ1-1 | TRBV9 | NA | 14 | NA | TGTGCCAGCAGCGTAGGAGCCACGGGGACTGAAGCTTTCTTT | CASSVGATGTEAFF
TRBJ2-3 | TRBV13 | many | 17 | TRBD2 | TGTGCCAGCAGCCTGTCGGCTAGCGGGGGGATCACAGATACGCAGTATTTT | CASSLSASGGITDTQYF
TRBJ1-2 | TRBV2 | NA | 15 | NA | TGTGCCAGCAGTGAAGGTGGGAGAGCTAACTATGGCTACACCTTC | CASSEGGRANYGYTF
TRBJ2-3 | TRBV5-4 | NA | 13 | NA | TGTGCCAGCAGCTTGGCAGGGGTTGATACGCAGTATTTT | CASSLAGVDTQYF
TRBJ2-5 | TRBV7-3 | NA | 14 | NA | TGTGCCAGCAGCTTAGGGACGGGGGAGGAGACCCAGTACTTC | CASSLGTGEETQYF
TRBJ1-5 | TRBV2 | NA | 13 | TRBD1 | TGTGCCGGAGGGGGCATTAGCAATCAGCCCCAGCATTTT | CAGGGISNQPQHF
TRBJ2-6 | TRBV7-2 | few | 17 | TRBD2 | TGTGCCAGCAGCTTAGCTAAAGGACTAGCGGGGGCCAACGTCCTGACTTTC | CASSLAKGLAGANVLTF
TRBJ2-3 | TRBV5-5 | few | 14 | TRBD2 | TGTGCCAGCAGCGCCGGGGAGGGGACAGATACGCAGTATTTT | CASSAGEGTDTQYF
TRBJ1-3 | TRBV28 | NA | 16 | TRBD1 | TGTGCCAGCAGCCGAGGACAGGTACGATCTGGAAACACCATATATTTT | CASSRGQVRSGNTIYF
TRBJ2-5 | TRBV20-1 | few | 11 | NA | TGCAGTGGGGGGCACCAAGAGACCCAGTACTTC | CSGGHQETQYF
TRBJ2-3 | TRBV21-1 | NA | 14 | NA | TGTGCCAGCAAAAAAGATGGCTGCACAGATACGCAGTATTTT | CASKKDGCTDTQYF
TRBJ1-1 | TRBV28 | few | 13 | NA | TGTGCCAGCACGACAGAGTTGAACACTGAAGCTTTCTTT | CASTTELNTEAFF
TRBJ2-7 | TRBV2 | NA | 15 | TRBD2 | TGTGCCAGTTTCGATGCCGCGGGGGAGACCTACGAGCAGTACTTC | CASFDAAGETYEQYF
TRBJ1-1 | TRBV5-1 | once | 13 | NA | TGCGCCAGCAGCTTGCGGGAGAACACTGAAGCTTTCTTT | CASSLRENTEAFF
TRBJ2-7 | TRBV10-2 | NA | 15 | TRBD2 | TGCGCCAGCAGCCGCGGACTAGCGGGGGATTACGAGCAGTACTTC | CASSRGLAGDYEQYF
TRBJ1-4 | TRBV27 | NA | 17 | TRBD1 | TGTGCCAGCACCTCCCGCTGGGGGGACAGATATAATGAAAAACTGTTTTTT | CASTSRWGDRYNEKLFF
TRBJ2-7 | TRBV7-2 | NA | 17 | TRBD1 | TGTGCCAGCAGCTTACGGGACAGCAATATTGGAGCCTACGAGCAGTACTTC | CASSLRDSNIGAYEQYF
TRBJ1-3 | TRBV27 | NA | 15 | NA | TGTGCCAGCAGTTTCGATGGGGCCTCTGGAAACACCATATATTTT | CASSFDGASGNTIYF
TRBJ1-1 | TRBV4-2 | NA | 17 | TRBD1 | TGTGCCAGCAGCCAAGCCCAGGACAGGGGGCCCGACACTGAAGCTTTCTTT | CASSQAQDRGPDTEAFF
TRBJ2-1 | TRBV4-1 | NA | 16 | NA | TGCGCCAGCAGCCAAGATCCCCGAAGCGGATACAATGAGCAGTTCTTC | CASSQDPRSGYNEQFF
TRBJ2-5 | TRBV7-2 | NA | 18 | TRBD2 | TGTGCCAGCAGCTCCAAGGCGGGGACTAGCGGGGGCGGGGAGACCCAGTACTTC | CASSSKAGTSGGGETQYF
TRBJ2-3 | TRBV4-1 | NA | 16 | TRBD2 | TGCGCCAGCAGCCCCGCTAGCGGGGGGGCCACAGATACGCAGTATTTT | CASSPASGGATDTQYF
TRBJ2-1 | TRBV21-1 | NA | 17 | NA | TGTGCCAGCAGACTCACTAGCGGGGGCTTCTCCTACAATGAGCAGTTCTTC | CASRLTSGGFSYNEQFF
TRBJ1-2 | TRBV6-1 | NA | 15 | NA | TGTGCCAGTACACCTCGGGCAGGGAGGGATGGTGGCTACACCTTC | CASTPRAGRDGGYTF
TRBJ1-1 | TRBV5-1 | NA | 14 | TRBD1 | TGCGCCAGCAGCTTTTCAGGGGGCCTCCGAGAAGCTTTCTTT | CASSFSGGLREAFF
TRBJ2-3 | TRBV9 | NA | 17 | TRBD2 | TGTGCCAGCAGCCCCCGGGGGAGCGGGGATAGCACAGATACGCAGTATTTT | CASSPRGSGDSTDTQYF
TRBJ1-5 | TRBV7-9 | once | 14 | NA | TGTGCCAGCAGCTTAGGGGGAGTAGGGCAGCCCCAGCATTTT | CASSLGGVGQPQHF
TRBJ1-1 | TRBV19 | once | 12 | NA | TGTGCCAGTAGTGTGCCCCCAGCTAGAGCTTTCTTT | CASSVPPARAFF
TRBJ1-1 | TRBV4-2 | NA | 21 | NA | TGTGCCAGCAGCCCGTTAGACTCCCCTTTACAGGGAAGAGAGATGAACACTGAAGCTTTCTTT | CASSPLDSPLQGREMNTEAFF
TRBJ1-2 | TRBV9 | NA | 15 | TRBD1 | TGTGCCAGCAGCCTTGGGACAGGACCCTTCTATGGCTACACCTTC | CASSLGTGPFYGYTF
TRBJ2-5 | TRBV5-1 | NA | 15 | NA | TGCGCCAGCAGCTTGGTGACAGGTGGGAAGGAGACCCAGTACTTC | CASSLVTGGKETQYF
TRBJ2-7 | TRBV2 | once | 14 | NA | TGTGCCAGCAGTGAAGCGTTACTGAAATACGAGCAGTACTTC | CASSEALLKYEQYF
TRBJ1-2 | TRBV6-5 | NA | 15 | NA | TGTGCCAGCAGTTACTCAGGACCAGGGAACTATGGCTACACCTTC | CASSYSGPGNYGYTF
TRBJ1-2 | TRBV27 | NA | 15 | NA | TGTGCCAGCAGTAACCTGGGGGCCTACAACTATGGCTACACCTTC | CASSNLGAYNYGYTF
TRBJ1-1 | TRBV28 | NA | 13 | NA | TGTGCCAGCAGTTTGGGGGGTGGGACTGAAGCTTTCTTT | CASSLGGGTEAFF
TRBJ1-1 | TRBV5-1 | NA | 13 | NA | TGCGCCAGCAGCCAGGGTCTGAACACTGAAGCTTTCTTT | CASSQGLNTEAFF
TRBJ1-1 | TRBV15 | NA | 15 | TRBD1 | TGTGCCACCAGCGGAGGGGACAGGGGGCTCACTGAAGCTTTCTTT | CATSGGDRGLTEAFF
TRBJ2-1 | TRBV28 | NA | 14 | TRBD1 | TGTGCCACAAACGGACAGGGGCGCTACAATGAGCAGTTCTTC | CATNGQGRYNEQFF
TRBJ1-5 | TRBV28 | few | 14 | TRBD1 | TGTGCCAGCAGACACCAATTGGGACAGAAGTTGGGGCATTTT | CASRHQLGQKLGHF
TRBJ2-3 | TRBV29-1 | few | 15 | TRBD2 | TGCAGCGTTGATAGCCCTAGCGGGGGGTCAGATACGCAGTATTTT | CSVDSPSGGSDTQYF
TRBJ2-7 | TRBV6-4 | NA | 16 | TRBD1 | TGTGCCAGCAGTGACCGACAGGGGGCCAGCTCCTACGAGCAGTACTTC | CASSDRQGASSYEQYF
TRBJ2-1 | TRBV28 | NA | 14 | NA | TGTGCCAGCACGGAGGGCGGCTCCTACAATGAGCAGTTCTTC | CASTEGGSYNEQFF
TRBJ2-7 | TRBV6-5 | NA | 13 | NA | TGTGCCAGCAGTCCCTCCCTCAGGGGCGAGCAGTACTTC | CASSPSLRGEQYF
TRBJ2-1 | TRBV5-1 | NA | 14 | NA | TGCGCCAGCAGACCACAGGACACGGGGGATGAGCAGTTCTTC | CASRPQDTGDEQFF